This passage covers 18 T cell receptor beta chains from one sample sequenced in a study of blood T cell repertoires in COVID-19. The repertoire was sequenced with immunoSEQ multiplex PCR; TCRdb's copy has only in-frame clones and lacks some. This table holds fewer than 45,000 clones, approximately 85% found once. The sample was peripheral blood. The receptors here all came from a woman of 80 years or more with acute or convalescent COVID-19.

This clone was observed once. This chain connects TRBV24-1 to TRBJ2-1; 7 bases map to TRBD1. Germline lookup yields CDR1 KGHDR and CDR2 SFDVKD. The CDR3 totals 13 residues. V gave up 3 bases and J gave up 6 bases; unmatched junction bases: 1. The CDR3 coding sequence is TGTGCCACCAGTGATGGACAGGCCAATGAGCAGTTCTTC. This codes for CATSDGQANEQFF.

The sample holds one count of this clone. V gene TRBV19 combines with J gene TRBJ2-1; 8 nucleotides align to TRBD2. The CDR3 length is 16 residues. Looked up from germline, CDR1 is LNHDA and CDR2 is SQIVND (reference sequence). With 5 bases clipped from V and 2 bases from J, the junction kept 8 bases outside the gene matches. The DNA for the CDR3 is TGTGCCAGTAGTCCCTATAGCGGGACGGCCTACAATGAGCAGTTCTTC. Amino acids: CASSPYSGTAYNEQFF.

CDR3 nucleotides: TGTGCCAGCGGTTCGAGTATAGGCAATCAGCCCCAGCATTTT. Protein product: CASGSSIGNQPQHF. This chain uses TRBV28 with TRBJ1-5; no clear D. The CDR3 runs to 14 residues. Germline V gene lookup returns CDR1 MDHEN and CDR2 SYDVKM. V dropped 8 bases and J dropped 2 bases, with 13 bases sitting between them.

V usage is TRBV18 and J usage is TRBJ2-1; TRBD2 aligns across 16 bases. This CDR3 comprises 18 residues. CDR1 KGHSH and CDR2 LQKENI come from the germline V gene. With V trimmed by 3 bases and J by 7 bases, 9 bases remained unmatched. The CDR3 nucleotides read TGTGCCAGCTCACCTAGGGGACTAGCGGGAGGGCCGTGGAATGAGCAGTTCTTC. It translates to CASSPRGLAGGPWNEQFF.

The table lists this clone with a few counts. An end of the junction does not agree with germline; a read error may underlie this. The gene calls are TRBV5-4 and TRBJ2-3; the D gene is possibly TRBD2 (5 bases). Germline-derived CDR1 and CDR2 are SGHNT and YYREEE (reference sequence). CDR3 length equals 15 residues. The CDR3 nucleotides are TGTGCCAGCAGCTTGGATTTGGCTAGCATAGATACGCAGTATTTT. Its translation: CASSLDLASIDTQYF.

This clone occurred once. The J gene is TRBJ2-1, the V gene TRBV6-1, with TRBD2 as a possible D gene (5 bases). V lost 2 bases to trimming and J lost 4 bases, with 15 bases between them. Germline CDR1 reads MNHNS; CDR2 reads SASEGT. The CDR3 consists of 16 residues. The CDR3 sequence: CASSERVSALYNEQFF. As DNA, the CDR3 is TGTGCCAGCAGTGAACGGGTTAGCGCCTTATACAATGAGCAGTTCTTC.

This chain connects TRBV2 to TRBJ2-7; TRBD2 matches 7 bases. Per germline, CDR1 SNHLY and CDR2 FYNNEI. The J segment lost 0 bases and the V segment lost 11 bases, leaving 16 bases of the junction unmatched. This CDR3 is 16 amino acids long. CDR3 region: CAPSGGEGVGSYEQYF. The DNA of the CDR3 is TGTGCCCCCAGTGGGGGGGAAGGGGTGGGCTCCTACGAGCAGTACTTC.

The rearrangement uses TRBV20-1 and TRBJ2-1; TRBD2 aligns across 9 bases. Trimming took 3 bases from V and 10 from J; bases not matched to a gene: 10. The CDR3 totals 14 residues. Germline CDR1 DFQATT, CDR2 SNEGSKA (reference sequence). The CDR3 sequence is CSASGASGKGEQFF. The DNA for the CDR3 is TGCAGTGCTAGTGGCGCTAGCGGGAAGGGCGAGCAGTTCTTC.

V usage is TRBV28 and J usage is TRBJ2-1, with D perhaps matching TRBD1 (5 bases). Trimming cost V 5 bases and J 0 bases, with 14 bases left between them. Looked up from germline, CDR1 is MDHEN and CDR2 is SYDVKM. The CDR3 contains 16 residues. The CDR3 bases are TGTGCCAGCAGTCCAAATTGGGGCAGCTCCTACAATGAGCAGTTCTTC. Amino acid sequence: CASSPNWGSSYNEQFF.

V and J are TRBV6-5 and TRBJ1-6, with unresolved D. Germline V lookup: CDR1 MNHEY, CDR2 SVGAGI. This CDR3 spans 14 amino acids. V lost 6 bases and J lost 6, with 12 bases in between. This CDR3 reads CASSTAEANSPLHF. Here the CDR3 DNA reads TGTGCCAGCAGCACTGCTGAGGCTAATTCACCCCTCCACTTT.

The chain couples TRBV10-1 to TRBJ2-7; possibly TRBD2 for D (5 bases). The germline CDR1 and CDR2 sequences are WNHNN and SYGVQD (reference sequence). Trimming pared 4 bases from V and 6 bases from J, leaving 7 bases between. The CDR3 contains 11 residues. CDR3 protein: CASSGAGEQYF. In nucleotides, the CDR3 is TGCGCCAGCAGTGGGGCGGGCGAGCAGTACTTC.

The chain is built from TRBV5-6 and TRBJ2-7, with 9 positions matching TRBD2. CDR1 and CDR2 from the germline V gene are SGHDT and YYEEEE. J lost 6 bases, V lost 0 bases, and 7 bases had no gene match. The CDR3 sequence is 15 residues long. The DNA for the CDR3 is TGTGCCAGCAGCTTGGGAAGCGGGAGGCCCGGCGAGCAGTACTTC. Residues: CASSLGSGRPGEQYF.

The genes are TRBV27 and TRBJ2-2; 13 bases are a match to TRBD2. Germline lookup yields CDR1 MNHEY and CDR2 SMNVEV (reference sequence). The CDR3 runs 17 residues. V was clipped by 5 bases and J by 6 bases; unmatched bases: 9. CDR3 nucleotide sequence: TGTGCCAGCAGTAGGGGGACCGGGACTAGCGGGGCCGGGGAGCTGTTTTTT. It specifies CASSRGTGTSGAGELFF.

The chain recombines TRBV16 with TRBJ1-4; no definite D call. The CDR3 is 15 amino acids. Germline V gene lookup returns CDR1 KGHSY and CDR2 FQNENV. Trimming removed 5 bases at V and 3 bases at J, with 13 bases between. This chain's CDR3 is CASSSSYGPNEKLFF. The CDR3 nucleotides read TGTGCCAGCAGCTCATCCTACGGTCCTAATGAAAAACTGTTTTTT. The whole variable domain, filled in from reference TRBV16 and TRBJ1-4, reads GEEVAQTPKHLVRGEGQKAKLYCAPIKGHSYVFWYQQVLKNEFKFLISFQNENVFDETGMPKERFSAKCLPNSPCSLEIQATKLEDSAVYFCASSSSYGPNEKLFFGSGTQLSVL.

The rearrangement uses TRBV27 and TRBJ2-5, with TRBD1 identical over 9 bases. The CDR3 is 12 amino acids. The ends lost 6 bases at V and 10 bases at J; junction bases unmatched: 6. Per germline, CDR1 MNHEY and CDR2 SMNVEV (reference sequence). CDR3 region: CASRTGGRDQYF. For the CDR3, the DNA is TGTGCCAGCAGGACAGGGGGAAGAGACCAGTACTTC.

The chain recombines TRBV30 with TRBJ1-2; TRBD1 matches at 7 bases. CDR1 and CDR2 from the germline V gene are GTSNPN and SVGIG (reference sequence). V trimming: 5 bases; J trimming: 4 bases; junction bases outside the gene matches: 7. The CDR3 spans 13 residues. The CDR3 DNA sequence: TGTGCCTGGTTAGAACAGGGGTCCTATGGCTACACCTTC. Encoded protein: CAWLEQGSYGYTF.

V is TRBV19 and J is TRBJ1-1, with 8 bases fitting TRBD1. Germline CDR1 reads LNHDA; CDR2 reads SQIVND (reference sequence). The CDR3 runs to 16 residues. The J segment lost 0 bases and the V segment lost 4 bases, leaving 7 bases of the junction unmatched. DNA for the CDR3: TGTGCCAGTAGTACGGTGGCAGGGGGCCTGAACACTGAAGCTTTCTTT. Its translation: CASSTVAGGLNTEAFF.

Comment on this clone: Within the sample, other DNA sequences also encode this same CDR3. The chain carries TRBV28 and TRBJ1-2; TRBD1 might be the D (6 bases). CDR1 MDHEN and CDR2 SYDVKM come from the germline V gene. The length of the CDR3 is 13 residues. V gave up 3 bases and J gave up 1 base, with 6 bases separating them. The CDR3 loop is CASSLDSNYGYTF. The CDR3 DNA reads as TGTGCCAGCAGTTTGGACAGTAACTATGGCTACACCTTC.